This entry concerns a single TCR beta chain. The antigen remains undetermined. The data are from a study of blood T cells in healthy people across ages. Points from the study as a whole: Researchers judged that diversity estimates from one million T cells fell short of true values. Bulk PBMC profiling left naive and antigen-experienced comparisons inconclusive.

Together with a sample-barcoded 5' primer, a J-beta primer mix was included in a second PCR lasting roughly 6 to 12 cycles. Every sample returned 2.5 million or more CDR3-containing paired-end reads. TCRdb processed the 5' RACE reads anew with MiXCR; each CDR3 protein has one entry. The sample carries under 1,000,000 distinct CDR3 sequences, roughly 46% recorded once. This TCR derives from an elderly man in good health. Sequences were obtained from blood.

The CDR3 bases are TGCAGTGCTAGACGTCGACGACAAGTTAGCAATCAGCCCCAGCATTTT. This sequence encodes CSARRRRQVSNQPQHF. V is TRBV20-1 and J is TRBJ1-5; unclear D gene. Germline V gene sequence: CDR1 DFQATT, CDR2 SNEGSKA (reference sequence). The CDR3 is 16 residues long. Trimming cost V 2 bases and J 0 bases, with 14 bases left between them.